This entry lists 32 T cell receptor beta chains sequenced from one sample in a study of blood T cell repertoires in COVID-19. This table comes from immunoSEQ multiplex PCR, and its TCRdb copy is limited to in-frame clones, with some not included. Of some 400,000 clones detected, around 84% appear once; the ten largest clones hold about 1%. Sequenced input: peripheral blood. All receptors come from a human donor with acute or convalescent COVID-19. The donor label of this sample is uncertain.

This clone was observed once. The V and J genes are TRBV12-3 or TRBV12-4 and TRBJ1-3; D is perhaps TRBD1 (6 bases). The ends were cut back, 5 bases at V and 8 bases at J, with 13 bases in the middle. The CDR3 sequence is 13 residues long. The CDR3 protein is CASSAMGADTIYF. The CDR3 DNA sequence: TGTGCCAGCAGTGCGATGGGGGCGGACACCATATATTTT.

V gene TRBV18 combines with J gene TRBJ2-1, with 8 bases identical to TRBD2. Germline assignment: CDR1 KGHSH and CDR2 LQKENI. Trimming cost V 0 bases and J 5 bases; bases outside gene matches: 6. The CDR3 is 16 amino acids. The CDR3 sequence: CASSPPGLGANNEQFF. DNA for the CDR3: TGTGCCAGCTCACCACCGGGACTAGGGGCTAACAATGAGCAGTTCTTC.

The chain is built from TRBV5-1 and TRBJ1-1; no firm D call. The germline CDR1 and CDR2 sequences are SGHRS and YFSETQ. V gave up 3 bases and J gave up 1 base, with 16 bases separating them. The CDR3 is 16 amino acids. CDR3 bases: TGCGCCAGCAGCTCGGGCTTCGGGGAGGGGAACACTGAAGCTTTCTTT. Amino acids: CASSSGFGEGNTEAFF.

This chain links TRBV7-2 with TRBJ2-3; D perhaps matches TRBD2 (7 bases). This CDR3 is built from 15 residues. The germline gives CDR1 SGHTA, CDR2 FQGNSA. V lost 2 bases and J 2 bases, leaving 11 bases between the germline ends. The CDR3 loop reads CASSLMAGATDTQYF. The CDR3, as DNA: TGTGCCAGCAGCTTAATGGCGGGGGCCACAGATACGCAGTATTTT.

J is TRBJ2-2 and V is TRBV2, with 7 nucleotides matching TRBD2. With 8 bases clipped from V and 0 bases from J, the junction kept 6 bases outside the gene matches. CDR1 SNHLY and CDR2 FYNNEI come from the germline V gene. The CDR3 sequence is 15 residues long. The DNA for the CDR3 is TGTGCCAGCCTGGGGGGGTCGGCGAACACCGGGGAGCTGTTTTTT. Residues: CASLGGSANTGELFF.

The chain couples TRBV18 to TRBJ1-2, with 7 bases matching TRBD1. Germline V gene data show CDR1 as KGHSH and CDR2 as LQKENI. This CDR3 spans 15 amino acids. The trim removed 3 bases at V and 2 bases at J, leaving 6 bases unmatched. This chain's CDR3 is CASSPGTELNYGYTF. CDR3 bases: TGTGCCAGCTCACCTGGGACAGAACTGAACTATGGCTACACCTTC.

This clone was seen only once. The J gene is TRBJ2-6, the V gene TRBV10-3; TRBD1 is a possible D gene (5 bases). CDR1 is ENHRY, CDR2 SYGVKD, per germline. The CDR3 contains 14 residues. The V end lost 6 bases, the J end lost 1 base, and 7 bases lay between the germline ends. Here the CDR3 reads CAIRAGSGANVLTF. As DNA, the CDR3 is TGTGCCATCAGGGCAGGGTCTGGGGCCAACGTCCTGACTTTC.

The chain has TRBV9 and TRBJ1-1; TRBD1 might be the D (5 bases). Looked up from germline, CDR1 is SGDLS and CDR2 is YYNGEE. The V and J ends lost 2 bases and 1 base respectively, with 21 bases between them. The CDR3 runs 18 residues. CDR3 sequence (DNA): TGTGCCAGCAGCGTCAGCTACCCTGGGCGAAGGGGGAACACTGAAGCTTTCTTT. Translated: CASSVSYPGRRGNTEAFF.

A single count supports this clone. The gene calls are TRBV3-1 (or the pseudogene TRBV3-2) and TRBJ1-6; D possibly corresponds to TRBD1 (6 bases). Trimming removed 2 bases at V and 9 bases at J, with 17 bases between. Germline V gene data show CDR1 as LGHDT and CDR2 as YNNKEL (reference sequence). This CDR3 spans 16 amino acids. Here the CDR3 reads CASSQSLPGVGSPLHF. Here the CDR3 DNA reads TGTGCCAGCAGCCAATCCCTCCCAGGGGTGGGTTCACCCCTCCACTTT.

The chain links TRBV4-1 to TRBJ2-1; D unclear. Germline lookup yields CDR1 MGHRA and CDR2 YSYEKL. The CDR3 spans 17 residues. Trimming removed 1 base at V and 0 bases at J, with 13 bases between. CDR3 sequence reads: CASSQAPQASSYNEQFF. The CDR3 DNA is TGCGCCAGCAGCCAAGCACCTCAGGCGAGCTCCTACAATGAGCAGTTCTTC.

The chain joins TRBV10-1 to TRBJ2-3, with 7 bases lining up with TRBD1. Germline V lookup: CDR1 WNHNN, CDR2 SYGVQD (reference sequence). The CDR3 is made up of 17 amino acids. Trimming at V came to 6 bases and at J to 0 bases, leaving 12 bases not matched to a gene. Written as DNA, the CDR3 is TGCGCCAGCAGCGACCGACAGGGAGTTTCCAGCACAGATACGCAGTATTTT. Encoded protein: CASSDRQGVSSTDTQYF.

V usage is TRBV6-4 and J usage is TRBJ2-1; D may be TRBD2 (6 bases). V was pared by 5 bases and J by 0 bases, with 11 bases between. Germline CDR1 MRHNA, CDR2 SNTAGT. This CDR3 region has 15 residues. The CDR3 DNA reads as TGTGCCAGCAGTCGGGACTGGAGCTCCTACAATGAGCAGTTCTTC. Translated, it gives CASSRDWSSYNEQFF.

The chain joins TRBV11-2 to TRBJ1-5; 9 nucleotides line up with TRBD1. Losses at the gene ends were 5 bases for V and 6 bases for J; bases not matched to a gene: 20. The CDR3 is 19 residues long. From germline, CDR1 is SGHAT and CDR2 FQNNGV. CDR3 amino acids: CASSPTSLGTGSIGQPQHF. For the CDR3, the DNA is TGTGCCAGCAGCCCAACCTCCCTTGGGACAGGGAGTATAGGTCAGCCCCAGCATTTT.

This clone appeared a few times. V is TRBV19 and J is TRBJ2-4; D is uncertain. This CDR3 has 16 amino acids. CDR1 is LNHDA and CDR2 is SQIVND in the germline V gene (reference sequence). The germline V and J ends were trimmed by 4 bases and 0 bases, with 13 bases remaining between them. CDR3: CASSTLPVIAKNIQYF. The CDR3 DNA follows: TGTGCCAGTAGTACCCTCCCAGTAATAGCCAAAAACATTCAGTACTTC.

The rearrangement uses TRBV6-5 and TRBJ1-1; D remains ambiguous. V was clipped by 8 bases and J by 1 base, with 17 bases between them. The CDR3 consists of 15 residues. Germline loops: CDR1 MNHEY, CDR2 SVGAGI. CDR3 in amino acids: CASAFNWPPNTEAFF. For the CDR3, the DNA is TGTGCCAGCGCTTTTAATTGGCCCCCGAACACTGAAGCTTTCTTT.

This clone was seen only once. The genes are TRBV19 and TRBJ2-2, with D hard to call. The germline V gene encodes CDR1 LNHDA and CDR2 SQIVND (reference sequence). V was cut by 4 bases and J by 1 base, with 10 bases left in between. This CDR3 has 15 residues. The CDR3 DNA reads TGTGCCAGTAGTAGGCCCGACTTGAACACCGGGGAGCTGTTTTTT. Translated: CASSRPDLNTGELFF.

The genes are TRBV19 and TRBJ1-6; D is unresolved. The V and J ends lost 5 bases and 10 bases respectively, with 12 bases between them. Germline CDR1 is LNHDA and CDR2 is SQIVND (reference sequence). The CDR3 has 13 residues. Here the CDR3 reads CASSRMRESPLHF. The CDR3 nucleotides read TGTGCCAGTAGTCGTATGAGGGAATCACCCCTCCACTTT.

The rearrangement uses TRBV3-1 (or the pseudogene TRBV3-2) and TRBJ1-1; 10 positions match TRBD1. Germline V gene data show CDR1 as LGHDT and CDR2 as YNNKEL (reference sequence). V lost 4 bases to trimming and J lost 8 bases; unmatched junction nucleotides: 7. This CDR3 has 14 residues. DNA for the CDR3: TGTGCCAGCAGCCCGTGGGGGACAGGGGCCGAAGCTTTCTTT. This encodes CASSPWGTGAEAFF.

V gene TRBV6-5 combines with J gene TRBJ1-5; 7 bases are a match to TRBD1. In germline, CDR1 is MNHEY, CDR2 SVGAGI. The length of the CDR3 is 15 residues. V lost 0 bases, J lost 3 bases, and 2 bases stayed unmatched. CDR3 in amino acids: CASSYSTGFNQPQHF. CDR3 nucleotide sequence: TGTGCCAGCAGTTACTCGACAGGGTTCAATCAGCCCCAGCATTTT.

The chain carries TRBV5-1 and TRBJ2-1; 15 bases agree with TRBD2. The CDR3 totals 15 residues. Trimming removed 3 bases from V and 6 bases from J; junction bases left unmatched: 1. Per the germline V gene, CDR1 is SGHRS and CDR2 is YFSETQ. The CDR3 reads CASSWTSGGGNEQFF. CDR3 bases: TGCGCCAGCAGCTGGACTAGCGGGGGGGGCAATGAGCAGTTCTTC.

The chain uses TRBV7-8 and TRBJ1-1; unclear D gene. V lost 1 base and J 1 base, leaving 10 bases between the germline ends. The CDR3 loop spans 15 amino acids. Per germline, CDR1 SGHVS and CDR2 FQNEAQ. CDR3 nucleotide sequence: TGTGCCAGCAGCTTAGGAGGAGTACGGAACACTGAAGCTTTCTTT. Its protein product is CASSLGGVRNTEAFF.

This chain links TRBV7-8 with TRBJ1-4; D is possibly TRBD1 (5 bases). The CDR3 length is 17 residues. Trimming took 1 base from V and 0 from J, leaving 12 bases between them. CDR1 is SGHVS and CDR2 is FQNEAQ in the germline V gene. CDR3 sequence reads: CASSLVPQGATNEKLFF. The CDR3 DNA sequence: TGTGCCAGCAGCTTAGTGCCGCAAGGGGCAACTAATGAAAAACTGTTTTTT.

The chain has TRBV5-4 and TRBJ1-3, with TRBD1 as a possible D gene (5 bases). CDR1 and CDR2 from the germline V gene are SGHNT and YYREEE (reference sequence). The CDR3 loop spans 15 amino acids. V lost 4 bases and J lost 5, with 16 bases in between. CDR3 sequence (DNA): TGTGCCAGCAGCCCATCAGGAGGGGTTAGAAACACCATATATTTT. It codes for CASSPSGGVRNTIYF.

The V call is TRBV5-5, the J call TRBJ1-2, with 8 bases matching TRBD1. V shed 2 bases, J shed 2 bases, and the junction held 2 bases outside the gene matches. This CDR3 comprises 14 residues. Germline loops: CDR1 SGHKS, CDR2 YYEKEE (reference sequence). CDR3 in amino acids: CASSFRDRNYGYTF. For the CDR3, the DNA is TGTGCCAGCAGCTTCAGGGACAGGAACTATGGCTACACCTTC. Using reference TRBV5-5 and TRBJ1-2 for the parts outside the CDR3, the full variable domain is DAGVTQSPTHLIKTRGQQVTLRCSPISGHKSVSWYQQVLGQGPQFIFQYYEKEERGRGNFPDRFSARQFPNYSSELNVNALLLGDSALYLCASSFRDRNYGYTFGSGTRLTVV.

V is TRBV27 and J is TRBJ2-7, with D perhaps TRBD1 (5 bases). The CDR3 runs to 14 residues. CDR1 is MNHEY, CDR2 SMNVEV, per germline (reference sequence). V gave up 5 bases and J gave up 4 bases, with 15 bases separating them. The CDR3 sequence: CASSPDRRVYEQYF. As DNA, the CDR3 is TGTGCCAGCAGTCCCGATCGCAGGGTATACGAGCAGTACTTC.

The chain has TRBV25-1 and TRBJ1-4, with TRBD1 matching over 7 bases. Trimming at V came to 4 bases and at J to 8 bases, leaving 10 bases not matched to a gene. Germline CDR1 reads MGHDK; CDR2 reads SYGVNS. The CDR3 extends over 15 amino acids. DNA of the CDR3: TGTGCCAGCAGTGGGTACGACAGGGAACGGGAAAAACTGTTTTTT. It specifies CASSGYDREREKLFF.

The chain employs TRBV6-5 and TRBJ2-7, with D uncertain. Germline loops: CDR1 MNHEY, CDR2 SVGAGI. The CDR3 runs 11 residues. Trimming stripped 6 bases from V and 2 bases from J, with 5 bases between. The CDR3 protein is CASRHTYEQYF. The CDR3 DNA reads TGTGCCAGCAGACACACCTACGAGCAGTACTTC.

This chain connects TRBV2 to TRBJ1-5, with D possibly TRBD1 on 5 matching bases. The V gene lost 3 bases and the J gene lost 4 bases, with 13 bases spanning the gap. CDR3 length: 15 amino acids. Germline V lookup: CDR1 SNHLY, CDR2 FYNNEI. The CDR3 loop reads CASSDGTVPNQPQHF. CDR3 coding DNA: TGTGCCAGCAGTGACGGGACTGTTCCTAATCAGCCCCAGCATTTT. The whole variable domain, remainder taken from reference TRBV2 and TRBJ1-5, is EPEVTQTPSHQVTQMGQEVILRCVPISNHLYFYWYRQILGQKVEFLVSFYNNEISEKSEIFDDQFSVERPDGSNFTLKIRSTKLEDSAMYFCASSDGTVPNQPQHFGDGTRLSIL.

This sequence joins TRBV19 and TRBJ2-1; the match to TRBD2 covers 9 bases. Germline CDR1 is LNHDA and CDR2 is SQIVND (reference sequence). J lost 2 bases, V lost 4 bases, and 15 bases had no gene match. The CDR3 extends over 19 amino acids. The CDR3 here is CASSRQKSSGKDAYNEQFF. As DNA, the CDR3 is TGTGCCAGTAGTAGGCAGAAATCTAGCGGGAAAGACGCCTACAATGAGCAGTTCTTC. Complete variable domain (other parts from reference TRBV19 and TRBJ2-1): DGGITQSPKYLFRKEGQNVTLSCEQNLNHDAMYWYRQDPGQGLRLIYYSQIVNDFQKGDIAEGYSVSREKKESFPLTVTSAQKNPTAFYLCASSRQKSSGKDAYNEQFFGPGTRLTVL.

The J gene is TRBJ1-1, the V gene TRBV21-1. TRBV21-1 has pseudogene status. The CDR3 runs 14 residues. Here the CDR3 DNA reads TGTGCCGGCGAGCTGGGGTTTGGGGGGACTGAAGCTTTCTTT. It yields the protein CAGELGFGGTEAFF.

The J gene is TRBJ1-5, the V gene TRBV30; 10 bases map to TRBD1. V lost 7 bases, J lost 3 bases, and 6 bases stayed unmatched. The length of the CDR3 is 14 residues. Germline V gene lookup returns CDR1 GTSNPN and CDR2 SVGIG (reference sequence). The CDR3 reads CASRGQGNNQPQHF. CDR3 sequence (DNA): TGTGCCTCTAGGGGACAGGGGAACAATCAGCCCCAGCATTTT.

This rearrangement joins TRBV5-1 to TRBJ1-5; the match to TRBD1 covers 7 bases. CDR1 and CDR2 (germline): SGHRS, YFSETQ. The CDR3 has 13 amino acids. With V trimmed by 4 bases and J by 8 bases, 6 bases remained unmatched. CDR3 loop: CASSAQGNEPQHF. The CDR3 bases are TGCGCCAGCAGCGCACAGGGGAATGAGCCCCAGCATTTT.